The 2 T cell receptor beta chains given below trace back to one sample, sequenced in a study of blood T cell repertoires in COVID-19. Method: immunoSEQ multiplex PCR; TCRdb's copy keeps in-frame clones and lacks some. The sample yields approximately 200,000 clones, about 81% seen once. The source material was peripheral blood. The receptor set was obtained from a woman aged 80 or older with COVID-19, enrolled during active disease.

This clone was observed a few times. The chain recombines TRBV28 with TRBJ1-2; D gene ambiguous. V was cut by 4 bases and J by 2 bases, with 11 bases left in between. This CDR3 is built from 14 residues. CDR1 and CDR2 from the germline V gene are MDHEN and SYDVKM. The CDR3 coding sequence is TGTGCCAGCAGTTCCGGACTGTCGAACTATGGCTACACCTTC. It yields the protein CASSSGLSNYGYTF.

The CDR3 DNA is TGTGCAAGTCGCTCCACAGGGGGCCCATACAATGAGCAGTTCTTC. This gives the protein CASRSTGGPYNEQFF. This sequence joins TRBV12-2 and TRBJ2-1; whether TRBD1, the table's D call, matches the DNA was not checked. TRBV12-2 is an annotated pseudogene. The CDR3 contains 15 residues.